The present entry profiles one T cell receptor beta chain with its context. Its antigen is still unknown. Deep-level settings were used for running the assay. Clones were read by immunoSEQ multiplex PCR, and TCRdb kept only the in-frame ones, dropping some. The data hold roughly 1,600,000 clones, with 98% to 99% observed a single time. Germline CDR1 and CDR2: SGHVS and FNYEAQ. Trimming removed 2 bases at V and 5 bases at J, with 12 bases between. The CDR3 runs 15 residues. These data come from a study of shared clonotypes between healthy human individuals. Notes on the study in general: Among the subsets, naive ones generally showed larger estimated richness than memory ones.

V and J are TRBV7-6 and TRBJ2-2; D could derive from TRBD1 or TRBD2 (5 bases each). This clonotype originated in a young man in good health. The sample comprised naive CD4+ T cells sorted from blood. The subset is: CD45RA+ positively selected. The CDR3 spells CASSLITGRTGELFF. The CDR3 DNA is TGTGCCAGCAGCTTAATAACGGGACGGACCGGGGAGCTGTTTTTT.